Following are 9 T cell receptor beta chains from one sample sequenced in a study of cytomegalovirus exposure and HLA in healthy donors. Clones were read by immunoSEQ multiplex PCR, and TCRdb kept only the in-frame ones, dropping some. Here the sample spans over 50,000 clones, about 96% being singletons. Material for sequencing was PBMCs. The receptors come from a woman between 18 and 29 years old in good health and CMV-seronegative.

V usage is TRBV7-2 and J usage is TRBJ2-7, with D possibly TRBD2 on 6 matching bases. The germline V gene has CDR1 SGHTA and CDR2 FQGNSA. The CDR3 is 14 amino acids. With 0 bases removed from V and 6 bases from J, the gap between germline ends came to 12 bases. The CDR3 DNA follows: TGTGCCAGCAGCTTAGCGGGACTCTCGGGCGAGCAGTACTTC. This encodes CASSLAGLSGEQYF.

The rearrangement joins TRBV4-1 to TRBJ2-3; TRBD2 is a possible D gene (6 bases). The germline gives CDR1 MGHRA, CDR2 YSYEKL. Trimming removed 1 base at V and 8 bases at J, with 19 bases between. The CDR3 loop spans 16 amino acids. The CDR3 region is CASSQGRVGRDVTQYF. CDR3 DNA: TGCGCCAGCAGCCAAGGGAGGGTGGGACGCGACGTTACGCAGTATTTT.

The chain recombines TRBV7-9 with TRBJ2-7; a weak D match, TRBD2 (6 bases). The CDR3 runs 14 residues. The germline gives CDR1 SEHNR, CDR2 FQNEAQ (reference sequence). Trimming stripped 6 bases from V and 3 bases from J, with 15 bases between. CDR3 in DNA: TGTGCCAGCAGAAGGGGAGGTTCGGACTACGAGCAGTACTTC. Translating it yields CASRRGGSDYEQYF.

As DNA, the CDR3 is TGCAGCGTTGAAGGTCGGGGGGCGGAGGTCGGAGAGACCCAGTACTTC. This gives the protein CSVEGRGAEVGETQYF. The chain links TRBV29-1 to TRBJ2-5; D might be TRBD2 (7 bases). The CDR3 loop spans 16 amino acids. Trimming pared 1 base from V and 4 bases from J, leaving 19 bases between. Germline CDR1 reads SQVTM; CDR2 reads ANQGSEA.

In this sample, this clone turned up once. This chain connects TRBV12-5 to TRBJ2-2; D might be TRBD1 (6 bases). CDR1 LGHNT and CDR2 FRNRAP come from the germline V gene. V dropped 6 bases and J dropped 1 base, with 9 bases sitting between them. The CDR3 loop spans 14 amino acids. The DNA of the CDR3 is TGTGCTAGTGGCTCGACAGGGAACACCGGGGAGCTGTTTTTT. Protein product: CASGSTGNTGELFF.

The chain has TRBV5-4 and TRBJ2-2; D is undetermined. This CDR3 spans 13 amino acids. Trimming shortened V by 1 base and J by 3 bases, and 4 bases separated the two germline ends. Germline V gene data show CDR1 as SGHNT and CDR2 as YYREEE (reference sequence). In DNA, the CDR3 is TGTGCCAGCAGCTTGTCTGACACCGGGGAGCTGTTTTTT. It encodes CASSLSDTGELFF.

This sequence joins TRBV6-5 and TRBJ1-2, with a weak D call TRBD1 (5 bases). CDR1 and CDR2 (germline): MNHEY, SVGAGI. This CDR3 comprises 15 residues. V lost 7 bases and J lost 4, with 19 bases in between. The CDR3 region is CASTPGGARSYGYTF. The CDR3 coding sequence is TGTGCCAGCACCCCCGGCGGGGCGAGGAGCTATGGCTACACCTTC.

This chain joins TRBV20-1 and TRBJ2-7; D remains unclear. CDR1 and CDR2 (germline): DFQATT, SNEGSKA (reference sequence). The V end was cut by 3 bases, the J end by 2 bases, with 5 bases between. The CDR3 extends over 11 amino acids. CDR3 DNA: TGCAGTGCTAGTCCGGCCTACGAGCAGTACTTC. This translates into CSASPAYEQYF.

The chain joins TRBV21-1 to TRBJ2-5; the table assigns TRBD1, which was not confirmed against the DNA. TRBV21-1 counts as a pseudogene. This CDR3 is built from 14 residues. Here the CDR3 reads CASSPWPGGETQYF. DNA of the CDR3: TGTGCCAGCAGCCCCTGGCCAGGGGGAGAGACCCAGTACTTC.